This T cell receptor (beta chain) stems from a study of control samples from healthy donors and cancer patients. The CDR3 sequence is 21 residues long. CDR1 is LNHDA and CDR2 is SQIVND in the germline V gene (reference sequence). V gave up 5 bases and J gave up 0 bases, with 28 bases separating them. Measured with immunoSEQ multiplex PCR; TCRdb has only the in-frame clones, and not every one. Seen here are over 75,000 clones, around four fifths observed once, and the top ten hold roughly 19%. There are a few counts of this clone. The identical CDR3 is also encoded by other nucleotide sequences in the sample.

The TCR originated in a young man in good health. The chain combines TRBV19 with TRBJ2-2; TRBD2 is a possible D gene (7 bases). Input material: blood. The CDR3 DNA sequence: TGTGCCAGTAGTCTAAGGGGGGCGGCGGGGGCGGTGGTCGCGAACACCGGGGAGCTGTTTTTT. This sequence encodes CASSLRGAAGAVVANTGELFF.